This T cell receptor beta chain was found in a study of CD8 T cells in Susac syndrome. Sequencing of TCR beta drew on CD8+ and CD4+ T cells from blood. Controls were healthy donors chosen to match patients in age and sex. Negative isolation yielded CD4+ and CD8+ T cells, and FACS enriched TEMRA cells. The length of the CDR3 is 13 residues. With 5 bases removed from V and 1 base from J, the gap between germline ends came to 8 bases. Germline V lookup: CDR1 MGHDK, CDR2 SYGVNS. RNA, at roughly 0.45 to 1 ug, was reverse transcribed with random hexamers. Coverage of TCR beta CDR3 amplification by immunoSEQ multiplex PCR extended to 54 Vbeta and 13 Jbeta. TCRdb fed the immunoSEQ multiplex PCR reads into MiXCR, producing one record per CDR3 protein. The data contain approximately 120,000 distinct CDR3 sequences, roughly 96% of them singletons.

The sample comprised CD4+ T cells from PBMCs. The chain joins TRBV25-1 to TRBJ1-1; D unclear. The sequence was obtained from a human donor in good health. DNA for the CDR3: TGTGCCAGCAGTCCCGGTTGGAACACTGAAGCTTTCTTT. Encoded protein: CASSPGWNTEAFF.